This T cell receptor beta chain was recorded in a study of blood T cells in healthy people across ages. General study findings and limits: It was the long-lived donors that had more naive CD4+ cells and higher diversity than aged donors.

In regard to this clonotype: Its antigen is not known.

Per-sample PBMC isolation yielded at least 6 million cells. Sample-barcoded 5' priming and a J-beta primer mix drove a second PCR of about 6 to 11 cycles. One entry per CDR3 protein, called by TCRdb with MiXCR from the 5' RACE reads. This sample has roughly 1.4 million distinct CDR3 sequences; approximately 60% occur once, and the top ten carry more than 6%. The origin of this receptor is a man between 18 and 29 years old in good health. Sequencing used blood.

Written as DNA, the CDR3 is TGCAGTGCTAGAAGCTACCTGTATGCAGATACGCAGTATTTT. It specifies CSARSYLYADTQYF. This chain connects TRBV20-1 to TRBJ2-3; D gene uncertain. CDR1 is DFQATT and CDR2 is SNEGSKA in the germline V gene (reference sequence). CDR3 length equals 14 residues. Trimming stripped 2 bases from V and 4 bases from J, with 13 bases between.